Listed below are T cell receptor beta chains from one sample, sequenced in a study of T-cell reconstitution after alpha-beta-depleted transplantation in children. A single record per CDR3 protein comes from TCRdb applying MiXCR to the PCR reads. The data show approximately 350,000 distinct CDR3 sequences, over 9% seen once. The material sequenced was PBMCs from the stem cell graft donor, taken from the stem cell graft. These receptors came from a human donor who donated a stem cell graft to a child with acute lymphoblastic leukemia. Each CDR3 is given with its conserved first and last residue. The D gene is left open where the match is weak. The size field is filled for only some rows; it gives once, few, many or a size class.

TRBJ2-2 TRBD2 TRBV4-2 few CASSQVSLAGVGGELFF TGTGCCAGCAGCCAAGTCTCTCTAGCGGGAGTTGGCGGGGAGCTGTTTTTT
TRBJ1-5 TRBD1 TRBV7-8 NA CASSLDRGLSNQPQHF TGTGCCAGCAGCTTAGACAGGGGGCTAAGCAATCAGCCCCAGCATTTT
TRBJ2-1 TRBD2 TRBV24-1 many CATTPGGLANNEQFF TGTGCCACAACTCCAGGGGGACTAGCCAACAATGAGCAGTTCTTC
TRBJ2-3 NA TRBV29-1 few CSVESPDTQYF TGCAGCGTTGAGAGTCCAGATACGCAGTATTTT
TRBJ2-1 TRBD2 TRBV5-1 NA CASSLSLADYNEQFF TGCGCCAGCAGCTTGAGCCTAGCGGATTACAATGAGCAGTTCTTC
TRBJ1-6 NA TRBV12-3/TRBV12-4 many CASIQGGSSYNSPLHF TGTGCCAGCATCCAGGGAGGGAGCTCCTATAATTCACCCCTCCACTTT
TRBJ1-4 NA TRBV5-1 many CASSLQGSDEKLFF TGCGCCAGCAGCTTGCAGGGATCCGATGAAAAACTGTTTTTT
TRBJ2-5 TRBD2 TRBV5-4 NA CASSLVAGGAETQYF TGTGCCAGCAGCTTGGTAGCGGGAGGAGCCGAGACCCAGTACTTC
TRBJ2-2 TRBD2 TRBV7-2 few CASSLGSGSVGELFF TGTGCCAGCAGCTTAGGTAGCGGGAGTGTCGGGGAGCTGTTTTTT
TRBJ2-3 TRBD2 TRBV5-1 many CASSGLFSGSLADTQYF TGCGCCAGCAGCGGACTATTTAGCGGGAGTTTGGCAGATACGCAGTATTTT
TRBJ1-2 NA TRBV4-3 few CASSQSAGDYGYTF TGCGCCAGCAGCCAATCGGCAGGAGACTATGGCTACACCTTC
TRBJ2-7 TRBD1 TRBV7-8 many CASSGRTGSYEQYF TGTGCCAGCAGCGGACGGACAGGGTCCTACGAGCAGTACTTC
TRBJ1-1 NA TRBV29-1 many CSVVVGSSNTEAFF TGCAGCGTTGTGGTTGGCAGTTCGAACACTGAAGCTTTCTTT
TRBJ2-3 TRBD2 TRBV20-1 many CSALSGTSSTDTQYF TGCAGTGCCTTGTCCGGGACTAGCAGCACAGATACGCAGTATTTT
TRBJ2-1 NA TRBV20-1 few CSAGDTYTYNEQFF TGCAGTGCTGGGGACACCTACACCTACAATGAGCAGTTCTTC
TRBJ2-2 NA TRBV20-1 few CSAAREFNTGELFF TGCAGTGCTGCTCGGGAGTTTAACACCGGGGAGCTGTTTTTT
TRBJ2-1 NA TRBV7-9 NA CASSRGLEDEQFF TGTGCCAGCAGCAGAGGGTTGGAGGATGAGCAGTTCTTC
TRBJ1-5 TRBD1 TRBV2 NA CASSFGQGKQPQHF TGTGCCAGCAGTTTTGGACAGGGTAAACAGCCCCAGCATTTT
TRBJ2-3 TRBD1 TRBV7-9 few CASSNSQLGQGTDTQYF TGTGCCAGCAGCAACTCCCAACTCGGACAGGGAACAGATACGCAGTATTTT
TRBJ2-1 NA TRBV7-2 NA CASSPGWNYNEQFF TGTGCCAGCAGCCCCGGGTGGAACTACAATGAGCAGTTCTTC
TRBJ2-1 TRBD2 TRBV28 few CASSLGGGLAVTEQFF TGTGCCAGCAGTCTGGGGGGCGGACTAGCGGTAACTGAGCAGTTCTTC
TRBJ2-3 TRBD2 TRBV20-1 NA CSAASGTSGVQADTQYF TGCAGTGCTGCCTCCGGGACTAGTGGTGTTCAGGCAGATACGCAGTATTTT
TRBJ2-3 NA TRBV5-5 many CASSGVGPDTQYF TGTGCCAGCAGCGGTGTAGGCCCAGATACGCAGTATTTT
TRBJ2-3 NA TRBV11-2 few CASSLVGFQQGDTQYF TGTGCCAGCAGCTTGGTCGGCTTCCAGCAGGGAGATACGCAGTATTTT
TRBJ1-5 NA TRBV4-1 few CASSRLGGGPLGEGSNQPQHF TGCGCCAGCAGCAGGCTAGGTGGTGGGCCCTTGGGGGAAGGGAGCAATCAGCCCCAGCATTTT
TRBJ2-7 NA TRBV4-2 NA CASSQDMKFGQPYEQYF TGTGCCAGCAGCCAAGATATGAAGTTTGGGCAGCCCTACGAGCAGTACTTC
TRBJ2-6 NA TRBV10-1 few CASSESVANVLTF TGCGCCAGCAGTGAGTCGGTAGCCAACGTCCTGACTTTC
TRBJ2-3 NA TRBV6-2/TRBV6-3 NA CASSYGTVTDTQYF TGTGCCAGCAGTTACGGGACCGTCACAGATACGCAGTATTTT
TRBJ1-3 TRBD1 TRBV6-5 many CASRTGGSGNTIYF TGTGCCAGCCGGACAGGGGGCTCTGGAAACACCATATATTTT
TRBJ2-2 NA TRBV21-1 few CASPISEREALTGELFF TGTGCCAGCCCTATCTCGGAGCGGGAGGCCCTCACCGGGGAGCTGTTTTTT
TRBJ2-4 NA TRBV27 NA CASIGPENIQYF TGTGCCAGCATTGGGCCTGAAAACATTCAGTACTTC
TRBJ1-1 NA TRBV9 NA CASSVGGAYTEAFF TGTGCCAGCAGCGTAGGGGGCGCGTACACTGAAGCTTTCTTT